This T cell receptor beta chain was sequenced in a study of blood T cell repertoires in COVID-19. Study details: Both acute and convalescent COVID-19 samples were obtained from the United States, Italy and Spain. Sources were T cells, B-cell-depleted T cells, or PBMCs; the material itself was cDNA or gDNA.

V shed 5 bases, J shed 3 bases, and the junction held 7 bases outside the gene matches. This CDR3 is built from 17 residues. CDR1 and CDR2 (germline): SGHAT, FQNNGV. Profiled with immunoSEQ multiplex PCR; TCRdb holds only in-frame clones, not every one. The sample lists roughly 100,000 clones, 71% occurring once. Sequenced: peripheral blood. The clonotype was recovered from a human donor with acute or convalescent COVID-19. The donor label of this sample is uncertain. The chain carries TRBV11-2 and TRBJ2-1, with 13 bases fitting TRBD2. CDR3 DNA sequence: TGTGCCAGCAGCCGCGGACTAGCGGGGGCTATCTACAATGAGCAGTTCTTC. This gives the protein CASSRGLAGAIYNEQFF.